These 15 T cell receptor beta chains were sequenced from one sample in a study of cytomegalovirus exposure and HLA in healthy donors. PCR used 60 Vbeta primers and 13 Jbeta primers. Produced via immunoSEQ multiplex PCR; TCRdb's table is partial and in-frame only. Of 200,000 or so clones in the sample, about four fifths were seen once. Material for sequencing was PBMCs. These receptors were obtained from a boy aged 2 to 9 in good health and CMV-seronegative.

The J gene is TRBJ2-7, the V gene TRBV29-1; D is possibly TRBD1 (5 bases). CDR1 is SQVTM, CDR2 ANQGSEA, per germline. The CDR3 has 12 amino acids. V dropped 4 bases and J dropped 0 bases, with 7 bases sitting between them. CDR3 residues: CSVGTHSYEQYF. The CDR3 bases are TGCAGCGTTGGGACACACTCCTACGAGCAGTACTTC.

This rearrangement joins TRBV7-2 to TRBJ1-3, with D possibly matching TRBD1 (6 bases). CDR1 SGHTA and CDR2 FQGNSA come from the germline V gene. The ends were cut back, 4 bases at V and 4 bases at J, with 17 bases in the middle. The CDR3 contains 16 residues. The CDR3 DNA follows: TGTGCCAGCAGCTCCGCGACAGGAATAGAGGGAAACACCATATATTTT. Translation: CASSSATGIEGNTIYF. Full variable domain (remainder filled in from reference TRBV7-2 and TRBJ1-3): GAGVSQSPSNKVTEKGKDVELRCDPISGHTALYWYRQSLGQGLEFLIYFQGNSAPDKSGLPSDRFSAERTGGSVSTLTIQRTQQEDSAVYLCASSSATGIEGNTIYFGEGSWLTVV.

This clone was picked up a small number of times. The chain links TRBV6-6 to TRBJ1-1; the D gene is possibly TRBD1 (6 bases). Between the trimmed V and J ends, which lost 6 bases and 6 bases, there was a span of 11 bases. CDR3 size: 12 residues. The germline V gene encodes CDR1 MNHNY and CDR2 SVGAGI (reference sequence). The CDR3 protein is CASRTGHPEAFF. The CDR3 coding sequence is TGTGCCAGCAGGACGGGACATCCTGAAGCTTTCTTT.

The DNA for the CDR3 is TGTGCCAGCCAGACGGGATTCTCCTACAATGAGCAGTTCTTC. Its protein product is CASQTGFSYNEQFF. V usage is TRBV2 and J usage is TRBJ2-1, with D perhaps matching TRBD2 (5 bases). V dropped 8 bases and J dropped 0 bases, with 11 bases sitting between them. Germline V gene data show CDR1 as SNHLY and CDR2 as FYNNEI. The length of the CDR3 is 14 residues.

The rearrangement links TRBV6-6 to TRBJ1-2, with D hard to call. The length of the CDR3 is 12 residues. V dropped 6 bases and J dropped 4 bases, with 9 bases sitting between them. CDR1 MNHNY and CDR2 SVGAGI come from the germline V gene (reference sequence). The CDR3 DNA reads TGTGCCAGCAGAGTACCGAGCTATGGCTACACCTTC. This gives the protein CASRVPSYGYTF.

This chain connects TRBV2 to TRBJ2-3; 10 nucleotides agree with TRBD1. Trimming cost V 4 bases and J 3 bases; bases outside gene matches: 4. Germline CDR1 and CDR2: SNHLY and FYNNEI. This CDR3 region has 15 residues. The CDR3 reads CASSGTGGKTDTQYF. Written as DNA, the CDR3 is TGTGCCAGCAGTGGGACAGGGGGTAAGACAGATACGCAGTATTTT.

The CDR3 spells CASRTTGSSYEQYF. The CDR3 DNA reads TGTGCCAGCAGGACGACAGGAAGCTCCTACGAGCAGTACTTC. V gene TRBV6-6 combines with J gene TRBJ2-7; weak D call: TRBD1 (6 bases). Trimming pared 6 bases from V and 0 bases from J, leaving 12 bases between. The length of the CDR3 is 14 residues. The germline V gene encodes CDR1 MNHNY and CDR2 SVGAGI (reference sequence).

A few counts support this clone. The chain has TRBV6-1 and TRBJ1-2; weak D call: TRBD1 (6 bases). The CDR3 is made up of 14 amino acids. V lost 5 bases, J lost 4 bases, and 14 bases lay in between. The V gene's germline CDR1 is MNHNS and CDR2 SASEGT. In DNA form, the CDR3 reads TGTGCCAGCAGTTCCCAGACAGGTCTCTATGGCTACACCTTC. Its protein is CASSSQTGLYGYTF.

The chain employs TRBV30 and TRBJ1-5; tentatively, D is TRBD1 (5 bases). CDR1 is GTSNPN, CDR2 SVGIG, per germline (reference sequence). The CDR3 is made up of 14 amino acids. V was clipped by 3 bases and J by 1 base, with 10 bases between them. The CDR3 DNA follows: TGTGCCTGGAGCGCGGGGGGGAGCAATCAGCCCCAGCATTTT. Protein product: CAWSAGGSNQPQHF. Full variable domain (rest looked up from reference TRBV30 and TRBJ1-5): SQTIHQWPATLVQPVGSPLSLECTVEGTSNPNLYWYRQAAGRGLQLLFYSVGIGQISSEVPQNLSASRPQDRQFILSSKKLLLSDSGFYLCAWSAGGSNQPQHFGDGTRLSIL.

V is TRBV27 and J is TRBJ1-1, with D tentatively TRBD1 (6 bases). The germline gives CDR1 MNHEY, CDR2 SMNVEV (reference sequence). V lost 5 bases and J lost 6, with 10 bases in between. The CDR3 is 12 amino acids. CDR3 sequence reads: CASSPRGAEAFF. The CDR3 DNA follows: TGTGCCAGCAGTCCCAGGGGTGCTGAAGCTTTCTTT.

The chain couples TRBV4-3 to TRBJ2-2; D gene unclear. Trimming left V 4 bases short and J 8 bases short, with 14 bases between. The length of the CDR3 is 14 residues. Germline assignment: CDR1 LGHNA and CDR2 YSLEER. The CDR3 nucleotides are TGCGCCAGCAGCCCCGCAGGTTTCGGAGGGGAGCTGTTTTTT. It codes for CASSPAGFGGELFF.

This chain joins TRBV4-3 and TRBJ1-6, with 9 bases that match TRBD1. In germline, CDR1 is LGHNA, CDR2 YSLEER. The CDR3 totals 15 residues. V lost 2 bases, J lost 7 bases, and 3 bases stayed unmatched. CDR3 DNA: TGCGCCAGCAGCCAAACCGGGACAGGGAATTCACCCCTCCACTTT. The encoded protein is CASSQTGTGNSPLHF.

The genes are TRBV4-1 and TRBJ2-6; no firm D call. CDR3 length: 13 residues. V was pared by 6 bases and J by 2 bases, with 5 bases between. Looked up from germline, CDR1 is MGHRA and CDR2 is YSYEKL. The CDR3 DNA is TGCGCCAGCAGGGGCCCTGGGGCCAACGTCCTGACTTTC. Amino acids: CASRGPGANVLTF.

The gene calls are TRBV30 and TRBJ2-7, with D perhaps TRBD1 (5 bases). Trimming took 2 bases from V and 2 from J, leaving 13 bases between them. The length of the CDR3 is 14 residues. The germline CDR1 and CDR2 sequences are GTSNPN and SVGIG (reference sequence). The CDR3 coding sequence is TGTGCCTGGAGTCCCTTCCCAGGGACCTACGAGCAGTACTTC. It translates to CAWSPFPGTYEQYF.

The V gene is TRBV27, the J gene TRBJ2-6; D is perhaps TRBD2 (6 bases). V was trimmed by 5 bases and J by 2 bases, leaving 10 bases between them. The CDR3 length is 15 residues. Germline CDR1 reads MNHEY; CDR2 reads SMNVEV (reference sequence). The CDR3: CASSPRGAGANVLTF. Here the CDR3 DNA reads TGTGCCAGCAGTCCCCGCGGGGCTGGGGCCAACGTCCTGACTTTC.